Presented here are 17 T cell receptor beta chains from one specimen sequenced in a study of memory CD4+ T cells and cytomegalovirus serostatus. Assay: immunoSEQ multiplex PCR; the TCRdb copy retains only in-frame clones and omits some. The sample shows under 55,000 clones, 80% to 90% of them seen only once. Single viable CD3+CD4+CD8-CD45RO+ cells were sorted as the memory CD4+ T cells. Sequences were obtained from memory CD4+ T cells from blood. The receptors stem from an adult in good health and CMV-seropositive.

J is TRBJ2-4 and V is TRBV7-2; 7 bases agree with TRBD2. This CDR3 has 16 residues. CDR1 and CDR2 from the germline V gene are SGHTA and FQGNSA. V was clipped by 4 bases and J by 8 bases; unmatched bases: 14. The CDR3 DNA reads TGTGCCAGCAGCTGGTCGTCTGCGGGAGCTGGGGACATTCAGTACTTC. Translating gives CASSWSSAGAGDIQYF.

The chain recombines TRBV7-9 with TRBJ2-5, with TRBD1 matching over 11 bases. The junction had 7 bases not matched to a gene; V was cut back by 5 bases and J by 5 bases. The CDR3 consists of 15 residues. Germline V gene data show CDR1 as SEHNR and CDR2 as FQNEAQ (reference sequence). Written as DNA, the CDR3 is TGTGCCAGCAGCCCAAGGACAGGGGGCGACGAGACCCAGTACTTC. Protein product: CASSPRTGGDETQYF.

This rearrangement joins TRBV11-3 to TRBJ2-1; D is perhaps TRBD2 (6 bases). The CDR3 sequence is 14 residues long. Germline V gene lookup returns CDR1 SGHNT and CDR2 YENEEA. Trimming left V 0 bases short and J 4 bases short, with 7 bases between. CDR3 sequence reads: CASSLDGGYNEQFF. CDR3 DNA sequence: TGTGCCAGCAGCTTAGATGGGGGGTACAATGAGCAGTTCTTC.

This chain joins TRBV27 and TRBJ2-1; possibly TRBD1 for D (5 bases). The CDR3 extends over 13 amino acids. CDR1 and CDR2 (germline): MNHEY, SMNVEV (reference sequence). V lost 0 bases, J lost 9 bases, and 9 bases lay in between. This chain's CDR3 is CASSLSRQGEQFF. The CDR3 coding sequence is TGTGCCAGCAGTTTATCGAGGCAGGGTGAGCAGTTCTTC.

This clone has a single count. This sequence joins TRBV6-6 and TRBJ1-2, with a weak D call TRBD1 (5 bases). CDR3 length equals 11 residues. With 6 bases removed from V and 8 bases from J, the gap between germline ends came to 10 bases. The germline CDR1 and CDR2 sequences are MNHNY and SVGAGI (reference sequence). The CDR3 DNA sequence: TGTGCCAGCAGCCGAGGGGAAGGCTACACCTTC. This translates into CASSRGEGYTF.

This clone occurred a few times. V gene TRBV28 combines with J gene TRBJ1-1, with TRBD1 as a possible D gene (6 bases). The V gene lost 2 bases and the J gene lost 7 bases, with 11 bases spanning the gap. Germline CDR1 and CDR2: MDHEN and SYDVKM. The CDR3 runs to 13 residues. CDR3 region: CASSLRTELEAFF. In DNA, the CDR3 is TGTGCCAGCAGTTTAAGGACAGAGCTTGAAGCTTTCTTT.

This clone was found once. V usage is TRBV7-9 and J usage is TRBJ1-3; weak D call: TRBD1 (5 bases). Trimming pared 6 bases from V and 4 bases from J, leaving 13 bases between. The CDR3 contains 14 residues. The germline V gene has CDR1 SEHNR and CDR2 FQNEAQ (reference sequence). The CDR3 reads CASSLQGSGNTIYF. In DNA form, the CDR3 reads TGTGCCAGCAGTCTCCAGGGCTCAGGAAACACCATATATTTT.

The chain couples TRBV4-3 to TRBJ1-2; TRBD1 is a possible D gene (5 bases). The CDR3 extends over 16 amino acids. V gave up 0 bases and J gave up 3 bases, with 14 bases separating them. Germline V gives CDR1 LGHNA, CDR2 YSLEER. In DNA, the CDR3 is TGCGCCAGCAGCCAAGATCCAACGGGGGGGGACTATGGCTACACCTTC. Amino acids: CASSQDPTGGDYGYTF.

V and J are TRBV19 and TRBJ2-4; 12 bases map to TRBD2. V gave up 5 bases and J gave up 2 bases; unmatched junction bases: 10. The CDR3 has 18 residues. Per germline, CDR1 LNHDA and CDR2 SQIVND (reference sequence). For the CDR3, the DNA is TGTGCCAGTAGTTCCCTAGCGGGGGGGCCAGTCTCCAAAAACATTCAGTACTTC. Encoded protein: CASSSLAGGPVSKNIQYF.

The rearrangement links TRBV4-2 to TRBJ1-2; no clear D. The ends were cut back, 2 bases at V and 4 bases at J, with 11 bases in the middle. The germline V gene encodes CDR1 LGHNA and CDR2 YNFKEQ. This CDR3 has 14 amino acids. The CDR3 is CASSQPRHTYGYTF. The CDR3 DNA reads TGTGCCAGCAGCCAACCGCGGCACACCTATGGCTACACCTTC.

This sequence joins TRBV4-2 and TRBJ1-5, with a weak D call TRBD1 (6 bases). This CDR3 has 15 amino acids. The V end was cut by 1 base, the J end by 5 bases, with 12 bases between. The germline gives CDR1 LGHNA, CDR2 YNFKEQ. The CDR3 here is CASSQADSLDQPQHF. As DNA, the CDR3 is TGTGCCAGCAGCCAAGCGGACAGCTTGGATCAGCCCCAGCATTTT.

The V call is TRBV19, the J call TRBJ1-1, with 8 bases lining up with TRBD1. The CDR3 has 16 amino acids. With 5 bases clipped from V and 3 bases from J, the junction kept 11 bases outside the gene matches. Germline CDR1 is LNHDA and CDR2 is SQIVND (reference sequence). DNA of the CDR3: TGTGCCAGTAGTTCGAGCCGGACAGGGTGGTACACTGAAGCTTTCTTT. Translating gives CASSSSRTGWYTEAFF.

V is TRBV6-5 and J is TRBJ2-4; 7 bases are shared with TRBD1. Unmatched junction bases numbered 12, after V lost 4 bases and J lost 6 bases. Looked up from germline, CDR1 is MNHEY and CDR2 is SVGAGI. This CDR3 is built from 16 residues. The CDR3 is CASSSLRQGTRNIQYF. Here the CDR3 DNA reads TGTGCCAGCAGTTCCCTCCGACAGGGAACTAGAAACATTCAGTACTTC.

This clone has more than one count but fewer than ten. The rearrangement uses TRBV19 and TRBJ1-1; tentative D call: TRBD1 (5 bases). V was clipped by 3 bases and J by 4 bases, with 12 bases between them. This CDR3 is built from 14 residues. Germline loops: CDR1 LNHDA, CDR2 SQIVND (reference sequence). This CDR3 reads CASSITGAATEAFF. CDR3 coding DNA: TGTGCCAGTAGTATCACTGGGGCAGCCACTGAAGCTTTCTTT.

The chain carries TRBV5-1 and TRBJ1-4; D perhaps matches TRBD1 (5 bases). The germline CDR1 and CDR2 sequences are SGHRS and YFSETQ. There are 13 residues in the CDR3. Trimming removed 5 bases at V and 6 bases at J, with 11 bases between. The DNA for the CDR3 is TGCGCCAGCAGTAGTCAGGGTCATGAAAAACTGTTTTTT. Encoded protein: CASSSQGHEKLFF.

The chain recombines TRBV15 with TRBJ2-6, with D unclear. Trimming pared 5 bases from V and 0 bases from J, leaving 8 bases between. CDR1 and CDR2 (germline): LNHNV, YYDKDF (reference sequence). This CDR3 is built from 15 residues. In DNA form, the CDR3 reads TGTGCCACCAGCCGTCGCGCCTCTGGGGCCAACGTCCTGACTTTC. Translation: CATSRRASGANVLTF. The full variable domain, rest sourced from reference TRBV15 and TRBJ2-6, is DAMVIQNPRYQVTQFGKPVTLSCSQTLNHNVMYWYQQKSSQAPKLLFHYYDKDFNNEADTPDNFQSRRPNTSFCFLDIRSPGLGDTAMYLCATSRRASGANVLTFGAGSRLTVL.

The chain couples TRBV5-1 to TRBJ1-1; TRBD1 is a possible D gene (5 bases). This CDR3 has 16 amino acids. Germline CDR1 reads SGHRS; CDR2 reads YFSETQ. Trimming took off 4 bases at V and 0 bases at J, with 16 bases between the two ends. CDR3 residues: CASSKGHSSMNTEAFF. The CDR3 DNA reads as TGCGCCAGCAGCAAAGGACATTCCTCGATGAACACTGAAGCTTTCTTT.